The sequence of this TCR beta chain was determined in a study of T cell responses to AZD1222 COVID-19 vaccine. Trimming left V 6 bases short and J 4 bases short, with 12 bases between. Germline CDR1 and CDR2: MDHEN and SYDVKM. This CDR3 is 13 amino acids long. The assay was immunoSEQ multiplex PCR, and TCRdb's table has in-frame clones only and misses some. The sample holds over 110,000 clones, more than 85% seen once. The source was peripheral blood, collected after recovery from COVID-19. The sequence derives from an adult who had recovered from COVID-19. This chain connects TRBV28 to TRBJ1-2, with D possibly TRBD1 on 5 matching bases. The CDR3 sequence is CASRDGATYGYTF. CDR3 DNA sequence: TGTGCCAGCAGGGATGGGGCAACCTATGGCTACACCTTC.